This T cell receptor beta chain was captured in a study of CD8 T cells in ankylosing spondylitis. Study-wide results and caveats: Seemingly characteristic of ankylosing spondylitis blood was a TCR beta motif consisting of several highly homologous variants.

Points on this clonotype: Antigen: not known.

TCRdb reprocessed the 5' RACE reads via MiXCR and lists one record per CDR3 protein. The sample carries hundreds of thousands of distinct CDR3 sequences, about 20% recorded once. This clonotype was sampled from a male donor with ankylosing spondylitis or in good health (not recorded which). The sequencing sample was made of blood, either unsorted or a sorted T cell fraction (not recorded which).

CDR3 DNA sequence: TGCGCCAGCTCCGTATTTAGCGGGAGGTCTACAGATACGCAGTATTTT. Encoded protein: CASSVFSGRSTDTQYF. The J gene is TRBJ2-3, the V gene TRBV5-1, with 10 bases fitting TRBD2. CDR3 length equals 16 residues. Germline CDR1 and CDR2: SGHRS and YFSETQ. Unmatched junction bases numbered 11, after V lost 7 bases and J lost 3 bases.